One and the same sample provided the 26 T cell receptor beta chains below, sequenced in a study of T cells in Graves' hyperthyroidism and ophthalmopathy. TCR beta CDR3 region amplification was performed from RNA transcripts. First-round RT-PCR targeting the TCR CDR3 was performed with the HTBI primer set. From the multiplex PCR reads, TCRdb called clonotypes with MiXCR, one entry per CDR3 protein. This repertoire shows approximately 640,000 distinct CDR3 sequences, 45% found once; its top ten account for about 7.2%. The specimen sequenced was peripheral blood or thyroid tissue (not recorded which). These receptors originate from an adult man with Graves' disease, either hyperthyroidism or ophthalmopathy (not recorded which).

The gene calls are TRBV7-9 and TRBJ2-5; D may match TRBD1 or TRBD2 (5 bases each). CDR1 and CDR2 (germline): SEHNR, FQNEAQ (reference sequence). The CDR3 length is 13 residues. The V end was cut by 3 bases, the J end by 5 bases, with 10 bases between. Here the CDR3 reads CASSLRGTETQYF. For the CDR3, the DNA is TGTGCCAGCAGCTTGAGAGGGACGGAGACCCAGTACTTC.

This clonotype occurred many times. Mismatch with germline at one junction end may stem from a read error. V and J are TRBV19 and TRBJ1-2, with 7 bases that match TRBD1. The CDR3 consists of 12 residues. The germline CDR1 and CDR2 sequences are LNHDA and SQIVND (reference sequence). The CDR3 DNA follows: TGTGCCAGTAGCATAGGACAGGCTGGCTACACCTTC. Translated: CASSIGQAGYTF.

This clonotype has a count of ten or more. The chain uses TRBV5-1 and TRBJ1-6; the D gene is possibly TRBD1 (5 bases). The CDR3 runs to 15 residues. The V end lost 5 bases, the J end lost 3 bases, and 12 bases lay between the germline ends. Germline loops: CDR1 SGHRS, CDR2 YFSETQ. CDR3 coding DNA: TGCGCCAGCAGTCGGGACGGAAACTATAATTCACCCCTCCACTTT. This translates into CASSRDGNYNSPLHF.

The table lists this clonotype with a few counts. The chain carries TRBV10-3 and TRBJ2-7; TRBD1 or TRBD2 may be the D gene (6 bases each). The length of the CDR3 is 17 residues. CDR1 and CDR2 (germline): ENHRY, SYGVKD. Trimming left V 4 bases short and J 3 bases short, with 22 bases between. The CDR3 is CAISVRSGGLGNYEQYF. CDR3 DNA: TGTGCCATCAGTGTAAGGTCCGGGGGCTTAGGTAACTACGAGCAGTACTTC.

For the CDR3, the DNA is TGTGCCAGCACCTCGGGGGGCGGGACTCACCACGAGCAGTACTTC. The encoded protein is CASTSGGGTHHEQYF. This chain links TRBV7-9 with TRBJ2-7; possible D gene TRBD2, 7 bases. The CDR3 loop spans 15 amino acids. Germline V gene lookup returns CDR1 SEHNR and CDR2 FQNEAQ (reference sequence). V gave up 7 bases and J gave up 5 bases, with 21 bases separating them.

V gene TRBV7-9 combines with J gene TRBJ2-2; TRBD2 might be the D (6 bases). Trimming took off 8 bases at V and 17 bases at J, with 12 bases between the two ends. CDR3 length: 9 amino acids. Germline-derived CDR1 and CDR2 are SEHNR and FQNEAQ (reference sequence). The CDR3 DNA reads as TGTGCCAGCGGGGACTGGGCTTTTTTT. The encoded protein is CASGDWAFF.

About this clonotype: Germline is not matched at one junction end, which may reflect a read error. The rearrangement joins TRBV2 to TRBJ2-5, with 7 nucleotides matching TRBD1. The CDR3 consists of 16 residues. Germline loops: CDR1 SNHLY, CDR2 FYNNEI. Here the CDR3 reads CASGEIVGTAQETQYF. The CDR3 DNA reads TGTGCCAGCGGTGAAATAGTAGGGACAGCCCAAGAGACCCAGTACTTC.

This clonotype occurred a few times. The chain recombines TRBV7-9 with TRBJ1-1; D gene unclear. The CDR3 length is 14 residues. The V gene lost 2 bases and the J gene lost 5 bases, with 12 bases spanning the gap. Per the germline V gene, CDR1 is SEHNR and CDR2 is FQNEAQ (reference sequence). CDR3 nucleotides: TGTGCCAGCAGCTTAATGGAGCTAGGGACTGAAGCTTTCTTT. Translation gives CASSLMELGTEAFF.

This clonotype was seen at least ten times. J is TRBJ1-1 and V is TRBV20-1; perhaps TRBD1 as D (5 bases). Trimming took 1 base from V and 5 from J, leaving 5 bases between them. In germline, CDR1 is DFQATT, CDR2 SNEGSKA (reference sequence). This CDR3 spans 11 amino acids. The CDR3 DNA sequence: TGCAGTGCTAGAGGGGGGACTGAAGCTTTCTTT. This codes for CSARGGTEAFF.

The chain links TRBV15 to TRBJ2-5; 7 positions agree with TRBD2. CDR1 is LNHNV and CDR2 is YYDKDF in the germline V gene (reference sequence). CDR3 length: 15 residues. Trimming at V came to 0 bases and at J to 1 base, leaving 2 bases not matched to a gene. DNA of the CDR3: TGTGCCACCAGCAGAGAGGGGGGGATCCAAGAGACCCAGTACTTC. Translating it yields CATSREGGIQETQYF.

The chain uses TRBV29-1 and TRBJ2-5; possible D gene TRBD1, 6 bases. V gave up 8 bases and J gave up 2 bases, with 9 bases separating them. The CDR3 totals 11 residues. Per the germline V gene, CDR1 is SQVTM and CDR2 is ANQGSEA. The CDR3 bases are TGCAGCCGGACAGTACAAGAGACCCAGTACTTC. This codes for CSRTVQETQYF.

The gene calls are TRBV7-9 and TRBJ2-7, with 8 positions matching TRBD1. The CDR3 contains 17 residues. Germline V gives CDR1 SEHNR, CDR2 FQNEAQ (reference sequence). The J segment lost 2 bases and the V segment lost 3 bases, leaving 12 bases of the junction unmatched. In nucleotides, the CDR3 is TGTGCCAGCAGCTTTCTCCAGGGGGCTCAAAGACCCTACGAGCAGTACTTC. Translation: CASSFLQGAQRPYEQYF.

Here the CDR3 DNA reads TGCAGTGCTACCCCGACAGGGTTCACTGAAGCTTTCTTT. Protein sequence: CSATPTGFTEAFF. The chain combines TRBV20-1 with TRBJ1-1; 7 bases fit TRBD1. CDR3 length: 13 residues. J gave up 4 bases and V 4 bases, and 6 bases lay outside the gene matches. Germline V gene sequence: CDR1 DFQATT, CDR2 SNEGSKA (reference sequence).

The CDR3 nucleotides are TGTGCCAGCAGCTTCCGGGACAGGGGGGTCAATCAGCCCCAGCATTTT. Protein: CASSFRDRGVNQPQHF. The rearrangement links TRBV7-2 to TRBJ1-5; 11 positions match TRBD1. V was pared by 3 bases and J by 3 bases, with 4 bases of the junction left unmatched. The CDR3 totals 16 residues. Per the germline V gene, CDR1 is SGHTA and CDR2 is FQGNSA.

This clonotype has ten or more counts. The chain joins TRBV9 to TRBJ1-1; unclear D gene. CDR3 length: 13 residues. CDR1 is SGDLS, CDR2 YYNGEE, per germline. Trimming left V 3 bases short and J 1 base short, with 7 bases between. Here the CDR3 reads CASSESPNTEAFF. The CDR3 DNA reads TGTGCCAGCAGCGAGAGCCCGAACACTGAAGCTTTCTTT.

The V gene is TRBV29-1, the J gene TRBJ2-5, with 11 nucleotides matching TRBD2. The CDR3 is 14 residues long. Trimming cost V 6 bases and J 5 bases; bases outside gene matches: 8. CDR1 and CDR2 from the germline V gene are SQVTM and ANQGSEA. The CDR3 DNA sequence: TGCAGCGTGGCAGAACTAGCGGGAGAGGAGACCCAGTACTTC. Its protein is CSVAELAGEETQYF.

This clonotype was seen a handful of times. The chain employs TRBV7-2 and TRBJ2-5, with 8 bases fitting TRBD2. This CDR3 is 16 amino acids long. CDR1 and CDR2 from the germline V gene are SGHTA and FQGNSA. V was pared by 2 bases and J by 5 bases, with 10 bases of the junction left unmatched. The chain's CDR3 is CASSLFRGPGGETQYF. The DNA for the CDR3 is TGTGCCAGCAGCTTATTCCGAGGTCCGGGGGGGGAGACCCAGTACTTC.

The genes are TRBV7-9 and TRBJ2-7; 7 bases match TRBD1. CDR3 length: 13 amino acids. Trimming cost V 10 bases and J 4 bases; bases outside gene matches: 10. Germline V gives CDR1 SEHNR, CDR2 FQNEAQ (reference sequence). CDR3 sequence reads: CATTDRAGYEQYF. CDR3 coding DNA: TGTGCCACCACCGACAGGGCTGGATACGAGCAGTACTTC.

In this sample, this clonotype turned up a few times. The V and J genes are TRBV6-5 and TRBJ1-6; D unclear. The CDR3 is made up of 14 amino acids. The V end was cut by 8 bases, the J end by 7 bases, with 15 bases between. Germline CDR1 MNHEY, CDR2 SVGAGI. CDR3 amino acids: CASSQPRWNSPLHF. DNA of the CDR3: TGTGCCAGCTCCCAGCCTAGGTGGAATTCACCCCTCCACTTT.

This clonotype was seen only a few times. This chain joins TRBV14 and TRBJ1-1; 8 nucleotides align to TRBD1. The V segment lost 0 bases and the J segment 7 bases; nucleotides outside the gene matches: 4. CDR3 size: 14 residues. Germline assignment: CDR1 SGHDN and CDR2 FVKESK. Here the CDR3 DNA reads TGTGCCAGCAGCCAAGAGAACAGGGGGGGTGAAGCTTTCTTT. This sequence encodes CASSQENRGGEAFF.

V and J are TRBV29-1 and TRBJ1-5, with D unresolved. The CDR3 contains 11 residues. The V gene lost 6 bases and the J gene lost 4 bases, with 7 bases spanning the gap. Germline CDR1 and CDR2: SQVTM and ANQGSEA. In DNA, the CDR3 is TGCAGCGTAGTACAGAATCAGCCCCAGCATTTT. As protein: CSVVQNQPQHF. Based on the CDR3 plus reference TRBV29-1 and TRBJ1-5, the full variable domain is SAVISQKPSRDICQRGTSLTIQCQVDSQVTMMFWYRQQPGQSLTLIATANQGSEATYESGFVIDKFPISRPNLTFSTLTVSNMSPEDSSIYLCSVVQNQPQHFGDGTRLSIL.

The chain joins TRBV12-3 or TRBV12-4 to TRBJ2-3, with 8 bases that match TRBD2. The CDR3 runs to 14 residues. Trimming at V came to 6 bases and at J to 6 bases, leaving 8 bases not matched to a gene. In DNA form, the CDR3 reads TGTGCCAGCAGCCCCCGCGGGGGGAGGGATACGCAGTATTTT. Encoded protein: CASSPRGGRDTQYF.

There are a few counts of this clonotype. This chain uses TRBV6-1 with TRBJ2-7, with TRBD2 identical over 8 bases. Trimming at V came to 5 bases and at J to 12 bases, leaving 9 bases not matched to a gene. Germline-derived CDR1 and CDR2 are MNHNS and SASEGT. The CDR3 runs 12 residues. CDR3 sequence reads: CASSWRLAYLYF. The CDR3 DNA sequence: TGTGCCAGCAGTTGGAGACTAGCGTATCTGTACTTC.

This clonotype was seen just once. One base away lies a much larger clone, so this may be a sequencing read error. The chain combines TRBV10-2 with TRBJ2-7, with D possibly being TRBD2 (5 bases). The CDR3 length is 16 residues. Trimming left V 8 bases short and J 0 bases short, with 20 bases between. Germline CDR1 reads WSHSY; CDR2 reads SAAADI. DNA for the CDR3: TGCGCCAGCGACGACCTAACTAGGTCCTACTCCTACGAGCAGTACTTC. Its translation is CASDDLTRSYSYEQYF.

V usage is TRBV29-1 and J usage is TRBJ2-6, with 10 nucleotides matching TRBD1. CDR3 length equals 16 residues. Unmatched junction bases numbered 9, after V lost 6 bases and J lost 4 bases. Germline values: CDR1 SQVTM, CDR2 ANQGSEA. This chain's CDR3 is CSVRDRGPSGANVLTF. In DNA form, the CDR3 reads TGCAGCGTCCGGGACAGGGGACCGTCAGGGGCCAACGTCCTGACTTTC.

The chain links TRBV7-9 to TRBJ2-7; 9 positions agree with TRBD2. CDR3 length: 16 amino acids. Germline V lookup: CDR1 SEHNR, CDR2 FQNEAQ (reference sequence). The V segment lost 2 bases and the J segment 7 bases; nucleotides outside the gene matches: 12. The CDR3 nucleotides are TGTGCCAGCAGCTTATTCGGTAGCGGGGGCACCGGGGAGCAGTACTTC. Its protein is CASSLFGSGGTGEQYF.